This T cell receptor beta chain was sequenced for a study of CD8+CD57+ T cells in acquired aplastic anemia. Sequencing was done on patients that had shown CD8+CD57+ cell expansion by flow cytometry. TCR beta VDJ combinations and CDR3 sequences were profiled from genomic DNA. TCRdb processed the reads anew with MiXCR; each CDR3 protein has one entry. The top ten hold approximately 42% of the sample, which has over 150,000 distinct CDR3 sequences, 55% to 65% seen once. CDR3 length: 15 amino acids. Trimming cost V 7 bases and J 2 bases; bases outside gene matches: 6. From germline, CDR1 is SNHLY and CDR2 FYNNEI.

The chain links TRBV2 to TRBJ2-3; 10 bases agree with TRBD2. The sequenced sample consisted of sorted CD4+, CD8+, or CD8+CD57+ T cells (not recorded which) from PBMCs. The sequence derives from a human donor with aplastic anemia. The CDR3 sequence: CASTRTSGDTDTQYF. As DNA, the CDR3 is TGTGCCAGCACCCGGACTAGCGGAGACACAGATACGCAGTATTTT.